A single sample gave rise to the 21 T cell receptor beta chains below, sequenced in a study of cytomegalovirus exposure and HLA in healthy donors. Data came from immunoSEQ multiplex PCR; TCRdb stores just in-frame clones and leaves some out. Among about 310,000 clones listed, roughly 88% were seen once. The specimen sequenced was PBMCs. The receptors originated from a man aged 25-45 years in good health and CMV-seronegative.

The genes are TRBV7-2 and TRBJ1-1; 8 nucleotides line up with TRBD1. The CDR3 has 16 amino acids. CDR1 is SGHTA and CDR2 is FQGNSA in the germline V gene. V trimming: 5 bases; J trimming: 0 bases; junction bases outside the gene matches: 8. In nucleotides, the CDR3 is TGTGCCAGCAGCCGGACAGGGCAGATATTGAACACTGAAGCTTTCTTT. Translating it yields CASSRTGQILNTEAFF. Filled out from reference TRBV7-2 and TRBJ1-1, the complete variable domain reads GAGVSQSPSNKVTEKGKDVELRCDPISGHTALYWYRQSLGQGLEFLIYFQGNSAPDKSGLPSDRFSAERTGGSVSTLTIQRTQQEDSAVYLCASSRTGQILNTEAFFGQGTRLTVV.

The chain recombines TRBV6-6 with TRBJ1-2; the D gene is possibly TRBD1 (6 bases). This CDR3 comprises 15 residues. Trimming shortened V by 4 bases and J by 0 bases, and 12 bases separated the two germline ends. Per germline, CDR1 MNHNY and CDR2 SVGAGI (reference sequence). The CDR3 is CASSSPGTTNYGYTF. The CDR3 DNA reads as TGTGCCAGCAGTTCTCCCGGGACAACTAACTATGGCTACACCTTC.

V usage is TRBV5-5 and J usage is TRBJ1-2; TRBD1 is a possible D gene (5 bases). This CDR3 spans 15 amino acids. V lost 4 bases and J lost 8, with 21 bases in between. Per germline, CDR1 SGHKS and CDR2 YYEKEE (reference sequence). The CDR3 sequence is CASSDLAGGVQGYTF. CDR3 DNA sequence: TGTGCCAGCAGCGACCTTGCCGGGGGGGTACAGGGCTACACCTTC.

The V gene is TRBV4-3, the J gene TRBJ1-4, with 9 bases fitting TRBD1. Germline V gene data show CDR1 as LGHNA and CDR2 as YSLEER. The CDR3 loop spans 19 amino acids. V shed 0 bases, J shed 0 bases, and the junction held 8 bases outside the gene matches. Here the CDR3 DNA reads TGCGCCAGCAGCCAAGAGCATGGGACAGGGATTGCAACTAATGAAAAACTGTTTTTT. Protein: CASSQEHGTGIATNEKLFF.

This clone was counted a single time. For the CDR3, the DNA is TGTGCCAGCAGTGAACCCTGGGACAGGGAGAACACTGAAGCTTTCTTT. It translates to CASSEPWDRENTEAFF. The chain is built from TRBV6-1 and TRBJ1-1, with 9 nucleotides matching TRBD1. The CDR3 spans 16 residues. Germline CDR1 is MNHNS and CDR2 is SASEGT. The J segment lost 1 base and the V segment lost 2 bases, leaving 5 bases of the junction unmatched.

The CDR3 DNA follows: TGTGCCAGCAGTACAGGGTCAATGAACACTGAAGCTTTCTTT. Protein product: CASSTGSMNTEAFF. V and J are TRBV6-6 and TRBJ1-1, with D maybe TRBD1 (6 bases). The CDR3 runs 14 residues. CDR1 and CDR2 from the germline V gene are MNHNY and SVGAGI (reference sequence). V was pared by 5 bases and J by 0 bases, with 10 bases between.

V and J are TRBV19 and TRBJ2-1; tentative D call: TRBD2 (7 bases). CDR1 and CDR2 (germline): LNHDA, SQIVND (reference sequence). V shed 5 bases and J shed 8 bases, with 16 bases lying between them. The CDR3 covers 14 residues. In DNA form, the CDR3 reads TGTGCCAGTAGTGGGGGGGCCTCTTTCCATGAGCAGTTCTTC. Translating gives CASSGGASFHEQFF.

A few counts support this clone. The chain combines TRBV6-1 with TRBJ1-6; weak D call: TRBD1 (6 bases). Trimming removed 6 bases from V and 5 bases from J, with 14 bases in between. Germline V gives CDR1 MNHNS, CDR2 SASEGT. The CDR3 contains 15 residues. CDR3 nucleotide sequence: TGTGCCAGCAGCCGGGTGACAGGAGATAATTCACCCCTCCACTTT. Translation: CASSRVTGDNSPLHF.

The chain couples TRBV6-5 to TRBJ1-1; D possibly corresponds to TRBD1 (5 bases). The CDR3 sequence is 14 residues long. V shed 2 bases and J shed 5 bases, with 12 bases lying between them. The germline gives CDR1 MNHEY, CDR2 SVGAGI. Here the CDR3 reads CASSYALGGTEAFF. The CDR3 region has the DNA TGTGCCAGCAGTTACGCCTTGGGGGGGACTGAAGCTTTCTTT.

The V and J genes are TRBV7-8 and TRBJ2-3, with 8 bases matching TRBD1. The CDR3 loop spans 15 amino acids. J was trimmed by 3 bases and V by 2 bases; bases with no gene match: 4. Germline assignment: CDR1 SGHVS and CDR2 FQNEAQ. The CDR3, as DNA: TGTGCCAGCAGCTTACAGGGGGCCCGGACAGATACGCAGTATTTT. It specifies CASSLQGARTDTQYF.

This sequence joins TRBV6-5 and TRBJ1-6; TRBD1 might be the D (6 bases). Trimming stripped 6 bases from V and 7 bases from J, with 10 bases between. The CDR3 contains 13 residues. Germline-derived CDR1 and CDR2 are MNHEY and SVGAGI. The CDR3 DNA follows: TGTGCCAGCAGAAGGGACAAAAATTCACCCCTCCACTTT. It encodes CASRRDKNSPLHF.

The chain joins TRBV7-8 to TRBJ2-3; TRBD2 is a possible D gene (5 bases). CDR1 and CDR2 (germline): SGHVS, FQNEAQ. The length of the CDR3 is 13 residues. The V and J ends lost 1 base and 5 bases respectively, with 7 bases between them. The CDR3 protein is CASSLGTRDTQYF. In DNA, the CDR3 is TGTGCCAGCAGCTTAGGAACTAGAGATACGCAGTATTTT.

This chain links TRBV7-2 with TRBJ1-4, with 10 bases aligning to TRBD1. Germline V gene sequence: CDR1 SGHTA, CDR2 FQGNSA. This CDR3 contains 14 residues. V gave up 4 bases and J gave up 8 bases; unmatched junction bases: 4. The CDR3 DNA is TGTGCCAGCAGCTCGACAGGGGGCAGGGAAAAACTGTTTTTT. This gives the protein CASSSTGGREKLFF.

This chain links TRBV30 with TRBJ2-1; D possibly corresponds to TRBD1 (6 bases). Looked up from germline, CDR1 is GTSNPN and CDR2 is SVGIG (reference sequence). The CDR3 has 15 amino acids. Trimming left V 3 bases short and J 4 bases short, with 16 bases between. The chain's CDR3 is CAWSPGQGIYNEQFF. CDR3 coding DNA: TGTGCCTGGAGCCCCGGGCAGGGGATATACAATGAGCAGTTCTTC.

DNA of the CDR3: TGTGCCAGCAGTTATACCCCGGGCTACAATGAGCAGTTCTTC. It specifies CASSYTPGYNEQFF. The V and J genes are TRBV6-5 and TRBJ2-1, with D hard to call. Germline CDR1 and CDR2: MNHEY and SVGAGI. This CDR3 is built from 14 residues. V was pared by 3 bases and J by 3 bases, with 9 bases between.

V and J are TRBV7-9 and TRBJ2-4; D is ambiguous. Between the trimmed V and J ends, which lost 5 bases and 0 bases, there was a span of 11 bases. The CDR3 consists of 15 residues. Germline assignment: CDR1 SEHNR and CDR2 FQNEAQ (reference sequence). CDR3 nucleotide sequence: TGTGCCAGCAGCCCACTCACCGAAGCCAAAAACATTCAGTACTTC. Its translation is CASSPLTEAKNIQYF.

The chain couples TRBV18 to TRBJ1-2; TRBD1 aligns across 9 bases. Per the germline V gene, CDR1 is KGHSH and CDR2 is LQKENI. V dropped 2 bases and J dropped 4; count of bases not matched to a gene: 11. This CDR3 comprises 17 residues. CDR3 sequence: CASSPEGQGTSFYGYTF. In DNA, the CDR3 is TGTGCCAGCTCACCAGAGGGACAGGGAACTTCTTTCTATGGCTACACCTTC.

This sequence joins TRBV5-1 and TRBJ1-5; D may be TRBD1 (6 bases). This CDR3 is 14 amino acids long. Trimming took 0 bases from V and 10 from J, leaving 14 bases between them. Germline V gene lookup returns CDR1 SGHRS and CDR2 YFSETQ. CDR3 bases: TGCGCCAGCAGCTTGGCCTTCGAACAGGGTCCCCAGCATTTT. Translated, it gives CASSLAFEQGPQHF.

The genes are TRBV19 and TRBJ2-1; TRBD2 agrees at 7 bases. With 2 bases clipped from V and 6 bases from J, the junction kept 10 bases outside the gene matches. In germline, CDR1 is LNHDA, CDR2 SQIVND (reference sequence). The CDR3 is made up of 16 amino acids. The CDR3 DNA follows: TGTGCCAGTAGTATAAACCGCTGGACTAGTAGCAATGAGCAGTTCTTC. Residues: CASSINRWTSSNEQFF.

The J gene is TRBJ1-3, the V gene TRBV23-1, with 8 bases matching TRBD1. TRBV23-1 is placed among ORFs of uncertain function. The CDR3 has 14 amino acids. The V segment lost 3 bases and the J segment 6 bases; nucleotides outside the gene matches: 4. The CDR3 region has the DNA TGCGCCAGCAGTCATCCAGGGGGCGAAAACACCATATATTTT. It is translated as CASSHPGGENTIYF.

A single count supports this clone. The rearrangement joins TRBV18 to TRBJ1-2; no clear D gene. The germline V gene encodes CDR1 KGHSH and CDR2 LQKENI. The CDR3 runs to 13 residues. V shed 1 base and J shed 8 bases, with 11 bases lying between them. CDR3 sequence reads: CASSPQSVVGYTF. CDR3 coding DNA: TGTGCCAGCTCACCACAATCCGTTGTGGGCTACACCTTC.